This T cell receptor (beta chain) was retrieved from a study of blood T cell repertoires in COVID-19. Assay used: immunoSEQ multiplex PCR; TCRdb lists only in-frame clones, some missing. Among under 350,000 clones listed, around nine tenths were seen once. The V end was cut by 2 bases, the J end by 8 bases, with 14 bases between. The CDR3 length is 14 residues. Germline V gene data show CDR1 as MNHEY and CDR2 as SVGAGI. The clonotype originates from a woman in her twenties or thirties with COVID-19, enrolled during active disease. Specimen: peripheral blood. J is TRBJ2-3 and V is TRBV6-5; no reliable D call. DNA of the CDR3: TGTGCCAGCAGTTACGCCGGTCTACCCACTACGCAGTATTTT. Its translation: CASSYAGLPTTQYF.